Described below is a single T cell receptor (beta chain) sequence and its context. The source of the sample is a study of early T cells in non-severe SARS-CoV-2 infection. Each single cDNA molecule received a unique molecular identifier. One entry per CDR3 protein, called by TCRdb with MiXCR from the 5' RACE reads. The sample records fewer than 75,000 distinct CDR3 sequences, 20% to 25% being singletons. Germline-derived CDR1 and CDR2 are SNHLY and FYNNEI. The CDR3 is made up of 16 amino acids. J gave up 0 bases and V 5 bases, and 5 bases lay outside the gene matches. The sample in question was whole blood, obtained at baseline. This sequence joins TRBV2 and TRBJ2-1; TRBD2 agrees at 9 bases. This receptor was taken from an adult who was a healthcare worker with PCR-confirmed SARS-CoV-2 infection or an uninfected control (not recorded which). The DNA for the CDR3 is TGTGCCAGCAGTACCCGGACTAGCGTCTCCTACAATGAGCAGTTCTTC. Translation: CASSTRTSVSYNEQFF.